The rows below give T cell receptor beta chains drawn from one sample of a study of blood T cell repertoires in COVID-19. The data were produced by immunoSEQ multiplex PCR, yet TCRdb's version contains in-frame clones alone and is incomplete. This sample yields 210,000 or so clones, of which more than 80% are seen a single time; under 10% belongs to the top ten. The sample comprised peripheral blood. These receptors came from a woman older than 75 with COVID-19, enrolled during active disease. Both conserved end residues are part of each CDR3. Each record gives: CDR3 DNA, CDR3 protein, D gene, J gene, V gene, clone size. A D gene is named only where the DNA matches it firmly. Only part of the rows carry a size: once, few, many, or a class if the clone is expanded.

TGCGCCAGCAGCTTGGTCGGTCCTAGCGGACCCAATGAGCAGTTCTTC,CASSLVGPSGPNEQFF,TRBD2,TRBJ2-1,TRBV5-1,NA
TGTGCTAGTGGTTTCCATCAGGGGGTCGGGACTGAAGCTTTCTTT,CASGFHQGVGTEAFF,TRBD1,TRBJ1-1,TRBV12-5,NA
TGCGCCAGCAGCCACCCGACTAGCGGGGCATACAATGAGCAGTTCTTC,CASSHPTSGAYNEQFF,TRBD2,TRBJ2-1,TRBV4-1,NA
TGTGCCATCAGTGAGACGATGACTAGCGGGGGCCCTTTT,CAISETMTSGGPF,TRBD2,TRBJ2-3,TRBV10-3,NA
TGTGCCATCAGTGATTCGGGGGCCAAAAACATTCAGTACTTC,CAISDSGAKNIQYF,NA,TRBJ2-4,TRBV10-3,NA
TGTGCTAGTGGTTGCAGAGGTGTCGCCTACGAGCAGTACTTC,CASGCRGVAYEQYF,NA,TRBJ2-7,TRBV12-5,NA
TGTGCCAGCGGCACCGAACAGGGGGCCCCAAATACGCAGTATTTT,CASGTEQGAPNTQYF,TRBD1,TRBJ2-3,TRBV27,NA
TGTGCCAGCAGCCAAGCCTCCCCGGGACTTACAGATACGCAGTATTTT,CASSQASPGLTDTQYF,NA,TRBJ2-3,TRBV14,NA
TGTGCCACCAGCAGAGAAAGAGAACAGTGGAGGGAGGGCTACACCTTC,CATSREREQWREGYTF,NA,TRBJ1-2,TRBV15,NA
TGTGCCAGTCAGGGCTACGACAGGGGAACCAATGAGCAGTTCTTC,CASQGYDRGTNEQFF,TRBD1,TRBJ2-1,TRBV19,once
TGTGCCAGAAGCATTTGTGGCTCCGGAAACACCATATATTTT,CARSICGSGNTIYF,NA,TRBJ1-3,TRBV5-3,NA
TGTGCCACCAGTGATACGGGGCAGCCCCAGCATTTT,CATSDTGQPQHF,NA,TRBJ1-5,TRBV24-1,NA
TGTGCCAGCACTCCTTCGGTGGGGCAGGATAATGAAAAACTGTTTTTT,CASTPSVGQDNEKLFF,NA,TRBJ1-4,TRBV28,NA
TGTGCCATCCTAAACCACTCTAACTATGGCTACACCTTC,CAILNHSNYGYTF,NA,TRBJ1-2,TRBV28,NA
TGCGCCAGCAGCTTGGAGGGAGGAGGCTACACCTTC,CASSLEGGGYTF,NA,TRBJ1-2,TRBV5-1,NA
TGTGCCAGCAGCTCCCGACTAGCGGGGCAAGAGACCCAGTACTTC,CASSSRLAGQETQYF,TRBD2,TRBJ2-5,TRBV7-2,NA
TGTGCCACCAGTGACTTCACAGGAGTCTTACATTTT,CATSDFTGVLHF,NA,TRBJ1-5,TRBV24-1,NA
TGTGCCAGCAGGTCCGGACTAGCGAGCTCCTACAATGAGCAGTTCTTC,CASRSGLASSYNEQFF,TRBD2,TRBJ2-1,TRBV7-2,few
TGTGCCAGCAGCCAAGAAACAGCCTCACGACGGGGCTACACCTTC,CASSQETASRRGYTF,NA,TRBJ1-2,TRBV3-1/TRBV3-2,few
TGTGCCAGCAGCCCGCCTAGCGGGAGTGTCTACGAGCAGTACTTC,CASSPPSGSVYEQYF,TRBD2,TRBJ2-7,TRBV9,NA
TGTGCCAGTAGTATATCCCGCAGGGGCGGACCCGGGGAGCTGTTTTTT,CASSISRRGGPGELFF,NA,TRBJ2-2,TRBV19,NA
TGCGCCAGCAGCTTGTACGGGACAGAAAATCCCACCTTC,CASSLYGTENPTF,TRBD1,TRBJ1-2,TRBV5-1,NA
TGCGCCAGCAGCTCCCAGGGGGTCAGGAACACTGAAGCTTTCTTT,CASSSQGVRNTEAFF,TRBD1,TRBJ1-1,TRBV5-1,NA
TGTGCCAGCAGCAGGGGGAATCAGCCCCAGCATTTT,CASSRGNQPQHF,TRBD1,TRBJ1-5,TRBV25-1,NA